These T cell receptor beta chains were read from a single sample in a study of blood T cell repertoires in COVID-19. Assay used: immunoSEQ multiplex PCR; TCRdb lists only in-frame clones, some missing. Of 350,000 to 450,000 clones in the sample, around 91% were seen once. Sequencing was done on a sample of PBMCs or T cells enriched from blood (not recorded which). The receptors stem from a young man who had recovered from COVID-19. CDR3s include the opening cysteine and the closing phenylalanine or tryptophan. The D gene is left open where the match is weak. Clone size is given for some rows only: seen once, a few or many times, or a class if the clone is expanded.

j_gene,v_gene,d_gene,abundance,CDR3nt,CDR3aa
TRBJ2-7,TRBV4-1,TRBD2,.,TGCGCCAGCAGCAAGCTGGAGGCGGGAGGGTACGAGCAGTACTTC,CASSKLEAGGYEQYF
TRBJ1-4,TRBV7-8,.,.,TGTGCCAGCAGCTTCGGGGGAAAACTGTTTTTT,CASSFGGKLFF
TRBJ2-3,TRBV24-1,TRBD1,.,TGTGCCACCAGTGATTTGGGGACAGGGAACACAGATACGCAGTATTTT,CATSDLGTGNTDTQYF
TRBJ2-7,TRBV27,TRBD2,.,TGTGCCAGCAGGTCTACCGGGACTAGCGCTACCTACGAGCAGTACTTC,CASRSTGTSATYEQYF
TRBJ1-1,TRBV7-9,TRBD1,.,TGTGCCAGCAGCGCCTCACAGGGGTGGGCTTTCTTT,CASSASQGWAFF
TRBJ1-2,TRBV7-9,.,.,TGTGCCAGCAGCGTTAGTCGGGGGGGTGAGAATGGCTACACCTTC,CASSVSRGGENGYTF
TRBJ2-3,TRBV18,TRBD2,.,TGTGCCAGCTCACCACTTCCCGGGACTAGCGGGACTAGCACAGATACGCAGTATTTT,CASSPLPGTSGTSTDTQYF
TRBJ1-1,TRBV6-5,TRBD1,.,TGTGCCAGCAGTTGGGACAGGGTTGCCACTGAAGCTTTCTTT,CASSWDRVATEAFF
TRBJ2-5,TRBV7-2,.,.,TGTGCCAGCAGCAGGCGAGCGGGCGAACAAGAGACCCAGTACTTC,CASSRRAGEQETQYF
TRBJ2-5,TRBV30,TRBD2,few,TGTGCCTGGAGTGTATTAGCGGGACAAGAGACCCAGTACTTC,CAWSVLAGQETQYF
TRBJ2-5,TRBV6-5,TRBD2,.,TGTGCCAGCAGCGGAAACGGGAGGGAGACCCAGTACTTC,CASSGNGRETQYF
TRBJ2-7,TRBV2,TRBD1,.,TGTGCCACGGACGGGACAGGGAATTTCGAGCAGTACTTC,CATDGTGNFEQYF
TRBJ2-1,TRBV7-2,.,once,TGTGCCAGCAGCTTACGAGGGCCCTCAGTAAATGAGCAGTTCTTC,CASSLRGPSVNEQFF
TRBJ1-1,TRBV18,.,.,TGTGCCAGCTCCTACATCTTTGGGGAGTTAAACACTGAAGCTTTCTTT,CASSYIFGELNTEAFF
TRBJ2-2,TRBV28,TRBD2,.,TGTGCCAGCAGCCGAACGATCCTAGCGGGAGGCACCGGGGAGCTGTTTTTT,CASSRTILAGGTGELFF
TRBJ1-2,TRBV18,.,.,TGTGCCAGCTCACCCAATGGGGGGAGCGACTATGGCTACACCTTC,CASSPNGGSDYGYTF
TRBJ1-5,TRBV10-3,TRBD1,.,TGTGCCATCAGTGAGTCGAAGGGACAGCACAATCAGCCCCAGCATTTT,CAISESKGQHNQPQHF
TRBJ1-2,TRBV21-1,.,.,TGTGCCAGCGGTCTTAACAGGTCCAACTATGGCTACACCTTC,CASGLNRSNYGYTF
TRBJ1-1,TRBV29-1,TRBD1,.,TGCAGCGTTGAACGGGGTCAGGGGGCGGCTGAAGCTTTCTTT,CSVERGQGAAEAFF
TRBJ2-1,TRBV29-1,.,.,TGCAGCGTTGAATCCCCACTTAATCGCGAGCAGTTCTTC,CSVESPLNREQFF
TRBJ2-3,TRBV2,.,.,TGTGCCAGCCGCGGCGGGCTCACAGATACGCAGTATTTT,CASRGGLTDTQYF
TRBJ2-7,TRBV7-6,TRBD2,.,TGTGCCAGCAGCTTCAGAAGCGGGAGCCCCTACGAGCAGTACTTC,CASSFRSGSPYEQYF
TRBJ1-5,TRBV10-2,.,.,TGCGCCAGCAGTGACCCAGGGAACAATCAGCCCCAGCATTTT,CASSDPGNNQPQHF
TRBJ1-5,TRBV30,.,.,TGTGCCTGGTCCGGCCCCGGGGAAGAGGGTCAGCCCCAGCATTTT,CAWSGPGEEGQPQHF
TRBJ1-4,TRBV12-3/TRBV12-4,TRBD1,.,TGTGCCAGCAGGGACAGGGCGGGGGAAAAACTGTTTTTT,CASRDRAGEKLFF
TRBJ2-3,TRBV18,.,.,TGTGCCAGCTCACCTCAGGTGACGAACTCAGGGGCAGATACGCAGTATTTT,CASSPQVTNSGADTQYF
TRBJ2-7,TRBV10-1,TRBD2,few,TGCGCCAGAACGCGGACTAGCGGCATCCACGAGCAGTACTTC,CARTRTSGIHEQYF
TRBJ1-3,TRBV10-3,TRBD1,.,TGTGCCATCAGTGGGACGACAGGGTTTGGCTCTGGAAACACCATATATTTT,CAISGTTGFGSGNTIYF
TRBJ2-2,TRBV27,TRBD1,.,TGTGCCAGCAGCTGGGGGACAGGAAACACCGGGGAGCTGTTTTTT,CASSWGTGNTGELFF
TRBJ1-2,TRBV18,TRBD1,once,TGTGCCAGCTCACCCGACAGGGATGGCTACACCTTC,CASSPDRDGYTF
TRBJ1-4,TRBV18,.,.,TGTGCCAGCTCAGACTCCGGGACACGGGGAGAAAAACTGTTTTTT,CASSDSGTRGEKLFF
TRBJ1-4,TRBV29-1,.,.,TGCAGCGTTAGCCGGACTAATGAAAAACTGTTTTTT,CSVSRTNEKLFF
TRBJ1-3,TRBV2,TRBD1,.,TGTGCCAGCCAAGGACAGGCCATTCCTTCCGGAAACACCATATATTTT,CASQGQAIPSGNTIYF
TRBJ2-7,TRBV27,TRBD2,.,TGTGCCAGCAGAACAGCGGGGGGCGGCGGCAAGCAGTACTTC,CASRTAGGGGKQYF
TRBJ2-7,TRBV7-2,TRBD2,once,TGTGCCAGCAGCTTAGGGACTAGCGGGAGTGAGCAGTACTTC,CASSLGTSGSEQYF
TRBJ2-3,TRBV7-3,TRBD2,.,TGTGCCAGCAGCTCCATAGCGGGAGCGGCAGATACGCAGTATTTT,CASSSIAGAADTQYF
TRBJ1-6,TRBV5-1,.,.,TGCGCCAGCAGCGCTGGACAGAATAATTCACCCCTCCACTTT,CASSAGQNNSPLHF
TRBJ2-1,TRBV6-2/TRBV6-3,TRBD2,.,TGTGCCAGCAGTAAAGGACTAGACAATGAGCAGTTCTTC,CASSKGLDNEQFF
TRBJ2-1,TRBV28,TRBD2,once,TGTGCCAGCAGTTTTGGGGTAGCGGGTCAGCAGTTCTTC,CASSFGVAGQQFF
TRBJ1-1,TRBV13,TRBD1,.,TGTGCCAGCAGCTACCGTGGGACAGGGAACACTGAAGCTTTCTTT,CASSYRGTGNTEAFF
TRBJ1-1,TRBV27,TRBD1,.,TGTGCCAGCAGGCCCCGGGACAGGGGGTTATCAGCTTTCTTT,CASRPRDRGLSAFF
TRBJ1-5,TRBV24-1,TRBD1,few,TGTGCCACCTCCCAGACAGGGGAGCAGCCCCAGCATTTT,CATSQTGEQPQHF
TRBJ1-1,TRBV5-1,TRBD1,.,TGCGCCAGCAGCTGGGGACAGGGTTTGAACACTGAAGCTTTCTTT,CASSWGQGLNTEAFF
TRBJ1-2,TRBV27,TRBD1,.,TGTGCCAGCAGTCTCACCCCCGGGACAGGGCGCGGCTACACCTTC,CASSLTPGTGRGYTF
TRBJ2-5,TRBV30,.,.,TGTGCCTGGAGTGTAATCCAGACTGAACAAGAGACCCAGTACTTC,CAWSVIQTEQETQYF
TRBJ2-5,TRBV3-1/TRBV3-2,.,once,TGTGCCAGCAGCCAAGTGTTCGGCGGAGAAGAGACCCAGTACTTC,CASSQVFGGEETQYF
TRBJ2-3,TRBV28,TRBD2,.,TGTGCCAGCACGGAGGCGCTAGCGGGAGTCTCAGATACGCAGTATTTT,CASTEALAGVSDTQYF
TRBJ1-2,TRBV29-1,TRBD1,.,TGCAGCGTTGTGGGACAGGGCGGGGGCTACACCTTC,CSVVGQGGGYTF
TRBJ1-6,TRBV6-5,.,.,TGTGCCAGCAGTTACCGGGGGGGCCTCTCACCCCTCCACTTT,CASSYRGGLSPLHF
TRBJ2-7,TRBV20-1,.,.,TGCAGTGCTAGGACAGCCTACGAGCAGTACTTC,CSARTAYEQYF
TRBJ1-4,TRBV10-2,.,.,TGCGCCAGCAGTGATCCGACAGCCAGCACTAATGAAAAACTGTTTTTT,CASSDPTASTNEKLFF
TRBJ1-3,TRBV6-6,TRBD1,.,TGTGCCAGCAGTAGATCCTTTCTACAGGGGGGATCTGGAAACACCATATATTTT,CASSRSFLQGGSGNTIYF
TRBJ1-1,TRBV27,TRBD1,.,TGTGCCAGCAGCCGAGGGCAAACAGGGGTCGTGAAAGCTTTCTTT,CASSRGQTGVVKAFF